These T cell receptor beta chains were read from a single sample in a study of blood T cell repertoires in COVID-19. Using immunoSEQ multiplex PCR, the repertoire was profiled, and TCRdb retains in-frame clones only, with some absent. The sample gives roughly 250,000 clones, about 90% of which show up once; nearly 6.5% is in the top ten. The material sequenced was PBMCs or T cells enriched from blood (not recorded which). The source is a woman younger than 45 with acute COVID-19. Each CDR3 is given with its conserved first and last residue. Fields, in order: CDR3 length, clone size, J gene, D gene, V gene, CDR3 protein, CDR3 DNA. D genes are given only for firm matches. The size of a clone is reported for some rows only, either as once, few or many, or as a class for expanded clones.

len: 15; abundance: NA; j_gene: TRBJ2-5; d_gene: NA; v_gene: TRBV6-1; CDR3aa: CASSELPGVQETQYF; CDR3nt: TGTGCCAGCAGTGAATTGCCAGGGGTCCAAGAGACCCAGTACTTC
len: 16; abundance: NA; j_gene: TRBJ1-6; d_gene: NA; v_gene: TRBV7-6; CDR3aa: CASSLAVGGRASPLHF; CDR3nt: TGTGCCAGCAGCTTAGCAGTCGGAGGCAGAGCTTCACCCCTCCACTTT
len: 15; abundance: NA; j_gene: TRBJ1-5; d_gene: TRBD1; v_gene: TRBV28; CDR3aa: CASSWDRGGNQPQHF; CDR3nt: TGTGCCAGCAGTTGGGACAGGGGCGGCAATCAGCCCCAGCATTTT
len: 11; abundance: NA; j_gene: TRBJ2-1; d_gene: NA; v_gene: TRBV7-9; CDR3aa: CASSGGREQFF; CDR3nt: TGTGCCAGCAGCGGTGGGAGGGAGCAGTTCTTC
len: 13; abundance: NA; j_gene: TRBJ2-1; d_gene: NA; v_gene: TRBV3-1/TRBV3-2; CDR3aa: CASSQEGLYEQFF; CDR3nt: TGTGCCAGCAGCCAAGAGGGGCTCTATGAGCAGTTCTTC
len: 14; abundance: NA; j_gene: TRBJ1-1; d_gene: TRBD1; v_gene: TRBV27; CDR3aa: CASSPRQGLGEAFF; CDR3nt: TGTGCCAGCAGTCCCCGACAGGGGCTTGGTGAAGCTTTCTTT
len: 14; abundance: NA; j_gene: TRBJ1-1; d_gene: TRBD1; v_gene: TRBV18; CDR3aa: CASSPGQENTEAFF; CDR3nt: TGTGCCAGCTCACCGGGACAGGAGAACACTGAAGCTTTCTTT
len: 19; abundance: NA; j_gene: TRBJ2-1; d_gene: NA; v_gene: TRBV19; CDR3aa: CASSAPGAGAPSSYNEQFF; CDR3nt: TGTGCCAGTAGTGCGCCAGGGGCAGGCGCCCCGAGCTCCTACAATGAGCAGTTCTTC
len: 17; abundance: NA; j_gene: TRBJ1-4; d_gene: TRBD1; v_gene: TRBV5-1; CDR3aa: CASSSGPRQGRDEKLFF; CDR3nt: TGCGCCAGCAGCTCTGGACCCCGACAGGGGCGGGATGAAAAACTGTTTTTT
len: 13; abundance: NA; j_gene: TRBJ2-5; d_gene: NA; v_gene: TRBV27; CDR3aa: CASRRGAEETQYF; CDR3nt: TGTGCCAGCAGGAGAGGAGCAGAGGAGACCCAGTACTTC
len: 11; abundance: NA; j_gene: TRBJ2-1; d_gene: NA; v_gene: TRBV2; CDR3aa: CASTPSDEQFF; CDR3nt: TGTGCCAGCACCCCTTCGGATGAGCAGTTCTTC
len: 18; abundance: NA; j_gene: TRBJ2-5; d_gene: TRBD2; v_gene: TRBV7-2; CDR3aa: CASSVRASGGLPGETQYF; CDR3nt: TGTGCCAGCAGCGTTAGGGCTAGCGGGGGGCTCCCTGGAGAGACCCAGTACTTC
len: 17; abundance: NA; j_gene: TRBJ2-3; d_gene: NA; v_gene: TRBV27; CDR3aa: CASSFLGIARSTDTQYF; CDR3nt: TGTGCCAGCAGTTTTCTTGGGATAGCGCGTAGCACAGATACGCAGTATTTT
len: 16; abundance: NA; j_gene: TRBJ2-7; d_gene: TRBD2; v_gene: TRBV5-4; CDR3aa: CASSSVGGGTLKGQYF; CDR3nt: TGTGCCAGCAGCTCCGTTGGGGGGGGGACTCTCAAAGGGCAGTACTTC
len: 13; abundance: NA; j_gene: TRBJ2-7; d_gene: TRBD1; v_gene: TRBV7-9; CDR3aa: CASSFGRGREQYF; CDR3nt: TGTGCCAGCAGCTTTGGCAGGGGGCGCGAGCAGTACTTC
len: 19; abundance: NA; j_gene: TRBJ2-5; d_gene: NA; v_gene: TRBV3-1/TRBV3-2; CDR3aa: CASSQDVVGDPRGVETQYF; CDR3nt: TGTGCCAGCAGCCAAGATGTCGTAGGAGACCCCCGCGGGGTAGAGACCCAGTACTTC
len: 14; abundance: once; j_gene: TRBJ2-7; d_gene: TRBD2; v_gene: TRBV28; CDR3aa: CASSLSSGDYEQYF; CDR3nt: TGTGCCAGCAGTTTGTCTAGCGGGGACTACGAGCAGTACTTC
len: 14; abundance: NA; j_gene: TRBJ1-5; d_gene: NA; v_gene: TRBV24-1; CDR3aa: CATSESIGNQPQHF; CDR3nt: TGTGCCACCAGTGAAAGCATAGGCAATCAGCCCCAGCATTTT
len: 15; abundance: many; j_gene: TRBJ2-1; d_gene: TRBD2; v_gene: TRBV2; CDR3aa: CASSFIAGGNNEQFF; CDR3nt: TGTGCCAGCAGTTTTATAGCGGGGGGCAACAATGAGCAGTTCTTC
len: 16; abundance: NA; j_gene: TRBJ2-2; d_gene: TRBD2; v_gene: TRBV5-4; CDR3aa: CASSLSSGKLTGELFF; CDR3nt: TGTGCCAGCAGCTTGAGTAGCGGGAAACTCACCGGGGAGCTGTTTTTT
len: 14; abundance: NA; j_gene: TRBJ1-3; d_gene: NA; v_gene: TRBV2; CDR3aa: CASSEGSSGNTIYF; CDR3nt: TGTGCCAGCAGTGAAGGGAGCTCTGGAAACACCATATATTTT
len: 18; abundance: NA; j_gene: TRBJ2-2; d_gene: TRBD2; v_gene: TRBV3-1/TRBV3-2; CDR3aa: CASSQDPHLAGVAGELFF; CDR3nt: TGTGCCAGCAGCCAAGACCCCCACTTAGCGGGGGTAGCAGGGGAGCTGTTTTTT
len: 17; abundance: NA; j_gene: TRBJ1-4; d_gene: TRBD1; v_gene: TRBV4-1; CDR3aa: CASSLQRRTGGLRKLFF; CDR3nt: TGCGCCAGCAGCCTACAACGGCGGACAGGGGGGCTTAGAAAACTGTTTTTT
len: 13; abundance: NA; j_gene: TRBJ1-3; d_gene: NA; v_gene: TRBV29-1; CDR3aa: CSVATGTGNTIYF; CDR3nt: TGCAGCGTCGCTACAGGGACCGGAAACACCATATATTTT
len: 12; abundance: NA; j_gene: TRBJ2-5; d_gene: NA; v_gene: TRBV12-3/TRBV12-4; CDR3aa: CASSPVFKTQYF; CDR3nt: TGTGCCAGCAGTCCCGTATTTAAGACCCAGTACTTC
len: 15; abundance: NA; j_gene: TRBJ1-5; d_gene: NA; v_gene: TRBV19; CDR3aa: CASSRGGRGNQPQHF; CDR3nt: TGTGCCAGTAGCAGAGGGGGACGAGGCAATCAGCCCCAGCATTTT
len: 16; abundance: NA; j_gene: TRBJ2-1; d_gene: NA; v_gene: TRBV7-2; CDR3aa: CASSLVFGGLQGEQFF; CDR3nt: TGTGCCAGCAGCTTAGTGTTCGGGGGTCTTCAAGGCGAGCAGTTCTTC
len: 12; abundance: NA; j_gene: TRBJ1-1; d_gene: TRBD1; v_gene: TRBV9; CDR3aa: CASSTGGAEAFF; CDR3nt: TGTGCCAGCAGTACAGGGGGCGCGGAAGCTTTCTTT
len: 15; abundance: NA; j_gene: TRBJ2-2; d_gene: NA; v_gene: TRBV18; CDR3aa: CASSPRTEGPGELFF; CDR3nt: TGTGCCAGCTCACCACGGACGGAGGGTCCCGGGGAGCTGTTTTTT